This T cell receptor (beta chain) derives from a study of CD8+ T cells in alopecia areata. RNA extraction was followed by reverse transcription into cDNA, which acted as the sequencing template. Method: immunoSEQ multiplex PCR; TCRdb's copy keeps in-frame clones and lacks some. Among over 85,000 clones listed, about three quarters were seen once. This clone was seen only once. Treatment in this sample: oral pan-JAK inhibitor, 5-10 mg twice daily. The CDR3 length is 13 residues. Germline assignment: CDR1 SGHDT and CDR2 YYEEEE. Deletions cut 1 base from V and 1 base from J, with 6 bases between. The chain employs TRBV5-6 and TRBJ2-7; unclear D gene. The receptor comes from a human donor with alopecia areata. This sample comprised CD8+ T cells sorted from blood, obtained at approximately week 45, from a patient treated with tofacitinib. CDR3: CASSLITSYEQYF. Here the CDR3 DNA reads TGTGCCAGCAGCTTGATCACATCCTACGAGCAGTACTTC.